This T cell receptor beta chain came from a study of response to subunit inactivated influenza vaccine. Study conclusions and caveats: Authors suggested seasonal influenza vaccinations each recruit few new T cells.

TCRdb called the RT-PCR reads again in MiXCR, with one record for every CDR3 protein. This sample has about 520,000 distinct CDR3 sequences, with less than 7.5% found just once. This clonotype was seen at least ten times. Its target is unknown. The CDR3 is 14 amino acids. The V segment lost 4 bases and the J segment 6 bases; nucleotides outside the gene matches: 10. Germline V lookup: CDR1 SGHRS, CDR2 YFSETQ. The chain uses TRBV5-1 and TRBJ2-7; 7 bases match TRBD2. This sequence was found in a man aged 50 to 75 who received an inactivated influenza vaccine. Source: PBMCs from blood, taken less than 30 months after vaccination. The CDR3 region is CASSPRGGTGEQYF. The CDR3 region has the DNA TGCGCCAGCAGCCCCCGGGGAGGGACGGGCGAGCAGTACTTC.